This TCR beta chain emerged from a study of T cells in Graves' hyperthyroidism and ophthalmopathy (dated by TCRdb to the late 2010s). In terms of the full investigation: Peripheral blood samples were taken at initial diagnosis, before any treatment was given. TCR Vbeta CDR3 sequencing of some 140 peripheral blood samples (under 45 ophthalmopathy, roughly 72 hyperthyroidism and some 17 progressor patients) is reported in the paper. Thyroid tissue and blood T-cell repertoires from about 6 Graves' hyperthyroidism patients were also compared in the study. An independent validation cohort of 18 to 20 hyperthyroidism patients and approximately 16 patients who later progressed to ophthalmopathy tested prospective prediction of ophthalmopathy. To identify distinguishing TCR V-J signatures, a discovery cohort of about 95 patients was used, comprising 40 to 45 with Graves' ophthalmopathy and 55 to 65 with stable Graves' hyperthyroidism. The roughly 100 discovery patients were randomly divided into training and test sets at a 7:3 ratio. Once sampling was done, hyperthyroidism patients were given methimazole at a starting dose of 30 mg daily, whereas ophthalmopathy patients were given high-dose intravenous methylprednisolone. The investigation overall reported the following: In validation, progression to ophthalmopathy was predicted by the model with roughly 71% sensitivity and nearly 75% specificity, a median of approximately 6.5 months before onset. Most expanded thyroid clonotypes (frequency above 0.001) were also detected in blood, a finding suggesting that blood repertoires may reflect thyroid immune responses. Sample size was not statistically predetermined, and blinding of investigators to group allocation was not performed. Ophthalmopathy was separated from stable hyperthyroidism by a 13 V-J signature model, with approximately 90% sensitivity and about 81% specificity obtained in cross-validation and 80%/75% obtained in testing.

Ten or more counts support this clonotype. Its antigen target is currently unknown. No much larger clone is present one base from it, and per-base qualities are unavailable. The TCR beta CDR3 regions were amplified from the RNA transcripts. For the first round of RT-PCR on the TCR CDR3, the HTBI primer set was used together with the Qiagen OneStep RT-PCR kit. A second multiplex PCR round built the libraries, followed by size selection and purification. The libraries were sequenced on an Illumina HiSeq2000 using paired-end 100 bp reads. Regarding the original processing steps: SOAPnuke was used to process the raw data, removing reads that contained adapters or uncalled bases, had a mean Phred below 15, or lacked an exact match to the constant primer or identifier. High-quality paired reads were merged using COPE v1.2.5, and each unique nucleotide sequence was defined as a clonotype. MiTCR v1.1 was used to align the clonotypes against IMGT TRBV, TRBD and TRBJ reference segments. The analysis included only V-J combinations with a frequency above 0.0001, which together covered 99.2% of the repertoires. A TCS score was defined as the ratio between F50 (clonal expansion) and ExV (chaos), using BLOSUM62-based TCRdist between CDR3 peptides within each V-J. Welch's t-statistics and random forest reduced just over 500 V-J features to fewer than 15, which were used in a naive Bayes classifier (R e1071). TCRdb trimmed the raw reads at Q25, called clones with MiXCR and kept productive beta chains. All rows with the same CDR3 protein become a single entry with the most common DNA and genes. Clone size and V and J calls follow TCRdb, not the original study. This sample gives nearly 600,000 distinct CDR3 sequences in total; 11% to 15% of them show up just once. The top ten clonotypes cover roughly 6.9% of the sample.

V is reduced by 8 bases and J by 6 bases, leaving a spacing of 16 bases between them. The CDR3 holds 13 amino acids from the cysteine to the phenylalanine. Only the CDR3 DNA stays, 39 bases, in frame from base 1. Ophthalmopathy patients had moderately to severely active disease, with a Clinical Activity Score of 3 or more, a NOSPECS grade of 4 or more, and a disease duration of less than 3 months. Exclusion was applied to patients with uncontrolled infections, other autoimmune diseases, pregnancy or lactation. Diagnoses were based on clinical symptoms, serum thyroxine and TRAb, thyroid ultrasound and orbital computed tomography. Ficoll-Paque density gradient centrifugation was used to isolate PBMCs from 10 ml of fresh peripheral blood. Total RNA was extracted using Trizol reagent, and RNA quality was assessed on an Agilent 2100 Bioanalyzer.

The chain is encoded by TRBV12-3 or TRBV12-4 joined to TRBJ1-1; no confident D gene assignment can be made. Specimen: blood. The source of this sequence is a woman under 30 with Graves' ophthalmopathy. The DNA sequence follows: TGTGCCAGCGGTATGAACCTCCCGGCTGAAGCTTTCTTT. This yields the protein CASGMNLPAEAFF.